These 14 T cell receptor beta chains originate from one sample sequenced in a study of OX40 agonist ivuxolimab in advanced cancers. Measured with immunoSEQ multiplex PCR; TCRdb has only the in-frame clones, and not every one. In the table there are approximately 60,000 clones, about 90% of which are singletons. The sequencing here drew on CD4+ or CD8+ T cells sorted from blood, taken in a trial of the OX40 agonist ivuxolimab. All receptors come from an adult with an advanced solid tumor such as melanoma, head and neck, liver or kidney cancer.

V and J are TRBV30 and TRBJ1-1; 9 bases align to TRBD1. The germline gives CDR1 GTSNPN, CDR2 SVGIG (reference sequence). There are 16 residues in the CDR3. The J segment lost 6 bases and the V segment lost 1 base, leaving 12 bases of the junction unmatched. This CDR3 reads CAWSGGGQGRIAEAFF. For the CDR3, the DNA is TGTGCCTGGAGTGGGGGGGGACAGGGACGGATTGCTGAAGCTTTCTTT.

The chain has TRBV7-9 and TRBJ2-7; TRBD1 agrees at 8 bases. Germline loops: CDR1 SEHNR, CDR2 FQNEAQ (reference sequence). J lost 7 bases, V lost 1 base, and 15 bases had no gene match. The CDR3 is made up of 17 amino acids. CDR3 loop: CASSLVFGGMGQVEQYF. The CDR3 nucleotides are TGTGCCAGCAGCTTAGTTTTTGGTGGTATGGGACAGGTTGAGCAGTACTTC.

J is TRBJ2-3 and V is TRBV18, with D possibly TRBD1 on 6 matching bases. The CDR3 length is 15 residues. Germline CDR1 is KGHSH and CDR2 is LQKENI. The V end lost 3 bases, the J end lost 1 base, and 11 bases lay between the germline ends. Here the CDR3 reads CASSPQGPRTDTQYF. The CDR3 DNA is TGTGCCAGCTCACCCCAGGGGCCCCGCACAGATACGCAGTATTTT.

The genes are TRBV7-3 and TRBJ1-1; D is unclear. With 3 bases removed from V and 6 bases from J, the gap between germline ends came to 11 bases. CDR3 length: 13 residues. Germline V CDR1 and CDR2: SGHTA, FQGTGA. Written as DNA, the CDR3 is TGTGCCAGCAGCTTGGCTTTGGGATCTGAAGCTTTCTTT. Protein product: CASSLALGSEAFF.

The V call is TRBV6-6, the J call TRBJ1-1, with D possibly TRBD1 on 5 matching bases. Germline CDR1 and CDR2: MNHNY and SVGAGI (reference sequence). This CDR3 contains 13 residues. V was cut by 2 bases and J by 8 bases, with 12 bases left in between. The CDR3 here is CASSYGGQAEAFF. The CDR3 DNA follows: TGTGCCAGCAGTTACGGGGGTCAGGCGGAAGCTTTCTTT.

CDR3 sequence: CASSQGRANTEAFF. The CDR3 nucleotides read TGCGCCAGCAGTCAGGGAAGGGCGAACACTGAAGCTTTCTTT. The chain joins TRBV10-1 to TRBJ1-1, with D perhaps matching TRBD1 (5 bases). Trimming took off 5 bases at V and 1 base at J, with 11 bases between the two ends. The germline CDR1 and CDR2 sequences are WNHNN and SYGVQD (reference sequence). The CDR3 contains 14 residues.

The sample holds a few counts of this clone. This chain links TRBV6-5 with TRBJ1-3; D is unresolved. This CDR3 is built from 13 residues. Trimming removed 6 bases from V and 2 bases from J, with 8 bases in between. The germline CDR1 and CDR2 sequences are MNHEY and SVGAGI. The CDR3 coding sequence is TGTGCCAGCAGAACAGATCCTGGAAACACCATATATTTT. It encodes CASRTDPGNTIYF.

The chain couples TRBV2 to TRBJ2-2, with 7 bases fitting TRBD2. The V gene end was trimmed by 7 bases and the J gene end by 4 bases; junction bases not matched to a gene: 6. The CDR3 length is 14 residues. In germline, CDR1 is SNHLY, CDR2 FYNNEI. CDR3 residues: CASIGLGATGELFF. The CDR3 DNA reads TGTGCCAGCATAGGACTAGGGGCCACCGGGGAGCTGTTTTTT.

The rearrangement joins TRBV9 to TRBJ1-4, with 9 bases that match TRBD1. CDR1 and CDR2 (germline): SGDLS, YYNGEE. There are 15 residues in the CDR3. V lost 2 bases, J lost 8 bases, and 7 bases stayed unmatched. This CDR3 is CASSVAGTGMEKLFF. The CDR3 DNA is TGTGCCAGCAGCGTCGCCGGGACAGGGATGGAAAAACTGTTTTTT. Full variable domain (rest looked up from reference TRBV9 and TRBJ1-4): DSGVTQTPKHLITATGQRVTLRCSPRSGDLSVYWYQQSLDQGLQFLIQYYNGEERAKGNILERFSAQQFPDLHSELNLSSLELGDSALYFCASSVAGTGMEKLFFGSGTQLSVL.

This clone is a singleton in its sample. The J gene is TRBJ2-7, the V gene TRBV29-1; D is unclear. This CDR3 contains 13 residues. CDR1 and CDR2 from the germline V gene are SQVTM and ANQGSEA. V was clipped by 4 bases and J by 3 bases, with 13 bases between them. CDR3 protein: CSVVGRLHYEQYF. DNA of the CDR3: TGCAGCGTTGTCGGTCGGCTACACTACGAGCAGTACTTC.

V and J are TRBV29-1 and TRBJ2-5; a possible D gene is TRBD2 (6 bases). Trimming took 1 base from V and 5 from J, leaving 14 bases between them. CDR1 and CDR2 from the germline V gene are SQVTM and ANQGSEA. The CDR3 totals 14 residues. CDR3 sequence reads: CSVEGALGGETQYF. DNA of the CDR3: TGCAGCGTTGAAGGGGCCCTGGGAGGCGAGACCCAGTACTTC. Using reference TRBV29-1 and TRBJ2-5 for the parts outside the CDR3, the full variable domain is SAVISQKPSRDICQRGTSLTIQCQVDSQVTMMFWYRQQPGQSLTLIATANQGSEATYESGFVIDKFPISRPNLTFSTLTVSNMSPEDSSIYLCSVEGALGGETQYFGPGTRLLVL.

The chain recombines TRBV2 with TRBJ1-2; D not certain. V lost 5 bases, J lost 1 base, and 11 bases lay in between. CDR3 length: 14 residues. Germline V gene lookup returns CDR1 SNHLY and CDR2 FYNNEI. The CDR3 sequence is CASSFGGLNYGYTF. Written as DNA, the CDR3 is TGTGCCAGCAGTTTCGGCGGACTTAACTATGGCTACACCTTC.

V and J are TRBV6-4 and TRBJ2-7; D not resolved. The V end lost 0 bases, the J end lost 7 bases, and 13 bases lay between the germline ends. The germline V gene has CDR1 MRHNA and CDR2 SNTAGT. The CDR3 sequence is 14 residues long. CDR3: CASSDSFSSREQYF. CDR3 bases: TGTGCCAGCAGTGACTCCTTCAGCTCTCGGGAGCAGTACTTC.

The J gene is TRBJ2-1, the V gene TRBV5-6; D gene unclear. Trimming removed 0 bases from V and 8 bases from J, with 6 bases in between. From germline, CDR1 is SGHDT and CDR2 YYEEEE. The CDR3 is 12 amino acids. The CDR3 protein is CASSLAGHEQFF. DNA of the CDR3: TGTGCCAGCAGCTTGGCAGGCCATGAGCAGTTCTTC. The variable domain in full, with the rest retrieved from reference TRBV5-6 and TRBJ2-1, is DAGVTQSPTHLIKTRGQQVTLRCSPKSGHDTVSWYQQALGQGPQFIFQYYEEEERQRGNFPDRFSGHQFPNYSSELNVNALLLGDSALYLCASSLAGHEQFFGPGTRLTVL.